The 18 T cell receptor beta chains in this list originate from one sample, sequenced in a study of beta chain features in type 1 diabetes. Every bit of the isolated RNA underwent reverse transcription, so sequencing read expressed TCRB transcripts. Using immunoSEQ multiplex PCR, the repertoire was profiled, and TCRdb retains in-frame clones only, with some absent. The sample lists under 300,000 clones; 25% to 35% were seen once. Sequenced material: central memory CD4+ T cells from blood. The receptors here all came from a man between 25 and 39 years old in good health.

This clone turned up a few times. V and J are TRBV5-1 and TRBJ2-3; a possible D gene is TRBD2 (6 bases). The CDR3 length is 13 residues. Germline V gene sequence: CDR1 SGHRS, CDR2 YFSETQ. Trimming took off 4 bases at V and 7 bases at J, with 13 bases between the two ends. Written as DNA, the CDR3 is TGCGCCAGCAGCCCTGAGACTAGTTATACGCAGTATTTT. This translates into CASSPETSYTQYF.

This clone has more than one count but fewer than ten. The rearrangement links TRBV4-3 to TRBJ2-3; D unresolved. The V end lost 0 bases, the J end lost 0 bases, and 4 bases lay between the germline ends. The CDR3 runs to 14 residues. Germline V CDR1 and CDR2: LGHNA, YSLEER. CDR3 loop: CASSQDFSTDTQYF. The CDR3 nucleotides are TGCGCCAGCAGCCAAGATTTCAGCACAGATACGCAGTATTTT.

About this clone: The germline gene is not matched at one end of the junction; a read error may be the cause. The genes are TRBV13 and TRBJ2-1; 15 bases are shared with TRBD2. The CDR3 loop spans 20 amino acids. Germline loops: CDR1 PRHDT, CDR2 FYEKMQ (reference sequence). CDR3 coding DNA: TGTGCCTGCAGTTCCTCAAGGGGACTAGCGGGGGGCGAGTCCTACAATGAGCAGTTCTTC. It yields the protein CACSSSRGLAGGESYNEQFF.

Note on this clone: This specimen includes other DNA sequences encoding the same CDR3. V gene TRBV29-1 combines with J gene TRBJ2-7; 12 bases are a match to TRBD2. The CDR3 is 13 amino acids. V gave up 4 bases and J gave up 4 bases; unmatched junction bases: 2. The germline CDR1 and CDR2 sequences are SQVTM and ANQGSEA. In DNA form, the CDR3 reads TGCAGCGTTGCCGGGACTAGCGGGTACGAGCAGTACTTC. Translated: CSVAGTSGYEQYF.

This clone was detected only a few times. A read error is possible here, since a much larger clone lies one base away. This same CDR3 is encoded by further DNA sequences in the sample. The chain employs TRBV7-6 and TRBJ2-3; the D is unclear. Germline CDR1 and CDR2: SGHVS and FNYEAQ. V lost 6 bases and J 0 bases, leaving 4 bases between the germline ends. This CDR3 is 12 amino acids long. The CDR3 region has the DNA TGTGCCAGCAGTCCTAGCACAGATACGCAGTATTTT. This sequence encodes CASSPSTDTQYF.

This clone was counted only a few times. The V gene is TRBV19, the J gene TRBJ2-5, with a possible D match to TRBD1 (6 bases). CDR1 and CDR2 (germline): LNHDA, SQIVND (reference sequence). Trimming took off 6 bases at V and 5 bases at J, with 22 bases between the two ends. The CDR3 is 16 residues long. In DNA, the CDR3 is TGTGCCAGTAGCCGATCGTCCGGGACAAGGAGGGAGACCCAGTACTTC. This codes for CASSRSSGTRRETQYF.

The chain has TRBV11-2 and TRBJ2-4, with no clear D. The CDR3 consists of 14 residues. CDR1 is SGHAT and CDR2 is FQNNGV in the germline V gene. V gave up 1 base and J gave up 9 bases, with 13 bases separating them. CDR3 sequence reads: CASSLVQRVGIQYF. CDR3 sequence (DNA): TGTGCCAGCAGCTTAGTGCAAAGGGTGGGCATTCAGTACTTC.

The chain links TRBV4-1 to TRBJ1-5; weak D call: TRBD1 (6 bases). The germline gives CDR1 MGHRA, CDR2 YSYEKL. The CDR3 has 16 amino acids. V gave up 0 bases and J gave up 4 bases, with 13 bases separating them. CDR3: CASSQDRPGENQPQHF. DNA of the CDR3: TGCGCCAGCAGCCAAGATCGCCCAGGGGAGAATCAGCCCCAGCATTTT.

A few counts support this clone. The chain has TRBV11-1 and TRBJ2-6; TRBD1 is a possible D gene (6 bases). The CDR3 has 18 amino acids. V lost 4 bases and J 0 bases, leaving 16 bases between the germline ends. Germline V gene data show CDR1 as SGHAT and CDR2 as FQDESV (reference sequence). CDR3 in amino acids: CASSYSGTSSSGANVLTF. The CDR3 region has the DNA TGTGCCAGCAGCTACTCCGGGACATCCAGCTCTGGGGCCAACGTCCTGACTTTC.

V gene TRBV5-1 combines with J gene TRBJ2-7, with D possibly TRBD1 on 5 matching bases. Per germline, CDR1 SGHRS and CDR2 YFSETQ. V was shortened by 4 bases and J by 5 bases, with 16 bases between the two germline ends. This CDR3 has 14 residues. CDR3 in amino acids: CASSPGGARDEQYF. The CDR3 region has the DNA TGCGCCAGCAGCCCGGGCGGCGCCAGGGACGAGCAGTACTTC.

The chain is built from TRBV7-9 and TRBJ1-3; no reliable D call. V was cut by 4 bases and J by 0 bases, with 19 bases left in between. The germline gives CDR1 SEHNR, CDR2 FQNEAQ (reference sequence). The CDR3 has 18 amino acids. The CDR3 region has the DNA TGTGCCAGCAGCTCGATGGCGGCGGATTCGTACTCTGGAAACACCATATATTTT. This sequence encodes CASSSMAADSYSGNTIYF.

This clone was seen a handful of times. The rearrangement joins TRBV9 to TRBJ2-1; 11 bases agree with TRBD2. Germline V CDR1 and CDR2: SGDLS, YYNGEE. The CDR3 extends over 16 amino acids. V dropped 3 bases and J dropped 8; count of bases not matched to a gene: 10. CDR3 nucleotides: TGTGCCAGCAGCGGGGTAGGGACTAGCGGAGGGGATGAGCAGTTCTTC. Protein sequence: CASSGVGTSGGDEQFF. Together with reference TRBV9 and TRBJ2-1, the CDR3 gives the full variable domain: DSGVTQTPKHLITATGQRVTLRCSPRSGDLSVYWYQQSLDQGLQFLIQYYNGEERAKGNILERFSAQQFPDLHSELNLSSLELGDSALYFCASSGVGTSGGDEQFFGPGTRLTVL.

The chain uses TRBV7-2 and TRBJ2-5; D is possibly TRBD1 (5 bases). Germline V lookup: CDR1 SGHTA, CDR2 FQGNSA. Trimming left V 5 bases short and J 4 bases short, with 14 bases between. The CDR3 is 14 residues long. The CDR3 loop is CASSLGRVPETQYF. The CDR3 coding sequence is TGTGCCAGCAGCCTAGGCAGGGTGCCAGAGACCCAGTACTTC. Variable domain in full (rest from reference TRBV7-2 and TRBJ2-5): GAGVSQSPSNKVTEKGKDVELRCDPISGHTALYWYRQSLGQGLEFLIYFQGNSAPDKSGLPSDRFSAERTGGSVSTLTIQRTQQEDSAVYLCASSLGRVPETQYFGPGTRLLVL.

This clone was seen more than once but under ten times. The sample carries other DNA sequences with the same CDR3. The rearrangement uses TRBV7-2 and TRBJ2-1; D is possibly TRBD2 (6 bases). CDR1 is SGHTA and CDR2 is FQGNSA in the germline V gene. The CDR3 is 12 amino acids. The V gene lost 1 base and the J gene lost 9 bases, with 7 bases spanning the gap. The CDR3: CASSLEAGEQFF. Written as DNA, the CDR3 is TGTGCCAGCAGCTTAGAAGCGGGTGAGCAGTTCTTC.

The chain recombines TRBV5-1 with TRBJ2-1, with 9 nucleotides matching TRBD1. Germline V gene data show CDR1 as SGHRS and CDR2 as YFSETQ. The CDR3 length is 15 residues. With 4 bases clipped from V and 9 bases from J, the junction kept 11 bases outside the gene matches. CDR3: CASSRGQGRPIEQFF. CDR3 sequence (DNA): TGCGCCAGCAGCCGCGGACAGGGGAGGCCCATTGAGCAGTTCTTC.

This clone showed up just a few times. Other DNA sequences in the same sample also yield this CDR3. The rearrangement uses TRBV2 and TRBJ2-6; 8 nucleotides match TRBD2. Germline assignment: CDR1 SNHLY and CDR2 FYNNEI. J gave up 0 bases and V 4 bases, and 5 bases lay outside the gene matches. This CDR3 has 17 amino acids. The CDR3 DNA is TGTGCCAGCAGTGTGGGACTAGGCCGCTCTGGGGCCAACGTCCTGACTTTC. As protein: CASSVGLGRSGANVLTF.

V gene TRBV11-2 combines with J gene TRBJ1-2, with D unresolved. This CDR3 spans 13 amino acids. Germline-derived CDR1 and CDR2 are SGHAT and FQNNGV. Between the trimmed V and J ends, which lost 5 bases and 5 bases, there was a span of 12 bases. The CDR3, as DNA: TGTGCCAGCAGCCACGGACTGAAGTATGGCTACACCTTC. This encodes CASSHGLKYGYTF.

V gene TRBV5-4 combines with J gene TRBJ2-1; D is possibly TRBD2 (5 bases). CDR3 length: 17 amino acids. Germline-derived CDR1 and CDR2 are SGHNT and YYREEE (reference sequence). V dropped 3 bases and J dropped 3 bases, with 19 bases sitting between them. The DNA for the CDR3 is TGTGCCAGCAGCTCCCGGCGAAGCGGTGTTTACTACAATGAGCAGTTCTTC. Protein: CASSSRRSGVYYNEQFF.